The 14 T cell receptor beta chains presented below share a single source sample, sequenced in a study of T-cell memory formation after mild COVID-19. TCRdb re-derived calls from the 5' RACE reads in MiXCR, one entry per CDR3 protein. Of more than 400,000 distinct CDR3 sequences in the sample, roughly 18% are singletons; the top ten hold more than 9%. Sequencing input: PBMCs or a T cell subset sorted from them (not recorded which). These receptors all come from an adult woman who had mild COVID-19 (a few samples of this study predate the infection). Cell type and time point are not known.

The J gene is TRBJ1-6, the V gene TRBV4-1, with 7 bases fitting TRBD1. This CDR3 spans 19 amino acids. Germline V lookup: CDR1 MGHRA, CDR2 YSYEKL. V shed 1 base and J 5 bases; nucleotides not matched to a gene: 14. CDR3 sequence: CASSQALTGVASNNSPLHF. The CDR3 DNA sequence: TGCGCCAGCAGCCAAGCTCTTACAGGGGTGGCTTCTAATAATTCACCCCTCCACTTT.

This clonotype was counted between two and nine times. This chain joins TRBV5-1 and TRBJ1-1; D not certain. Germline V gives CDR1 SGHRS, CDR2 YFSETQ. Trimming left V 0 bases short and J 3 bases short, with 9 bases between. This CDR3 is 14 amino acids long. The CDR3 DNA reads TGCGCCAGCAGCTTGGGGGAGGTCTACACTGAAGCTTTCTTT. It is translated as CASSLGEVYTEAFF. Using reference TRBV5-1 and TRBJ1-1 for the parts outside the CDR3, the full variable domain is KAGVTQTPRYLIKTRGQQVTLSCSPISGHRSVSWYQQTPGQGLQFLFEYFSETQRNKGNFPGRFSGRQFSNSRSEMNVSTLELGDSALYLCASSLGEVYTEAFFGQGTRLTVV.

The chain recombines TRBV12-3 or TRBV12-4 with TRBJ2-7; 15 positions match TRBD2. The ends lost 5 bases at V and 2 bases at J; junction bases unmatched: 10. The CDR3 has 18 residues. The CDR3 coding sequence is TGTGCCAGCAGTCTCACCGGGACTAGCGGGAGGCCCACCTACGAGCAGTACTTC. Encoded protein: CASSLTGTSGRPTYEQYF.

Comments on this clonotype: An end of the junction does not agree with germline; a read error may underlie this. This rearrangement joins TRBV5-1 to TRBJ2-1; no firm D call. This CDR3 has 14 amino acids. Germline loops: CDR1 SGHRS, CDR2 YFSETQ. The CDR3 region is CASSLTIPLNDQFF. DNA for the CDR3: TGCGCCAGCAGCTTGACTATACCCCTCAATGACCAGTTCTTC.

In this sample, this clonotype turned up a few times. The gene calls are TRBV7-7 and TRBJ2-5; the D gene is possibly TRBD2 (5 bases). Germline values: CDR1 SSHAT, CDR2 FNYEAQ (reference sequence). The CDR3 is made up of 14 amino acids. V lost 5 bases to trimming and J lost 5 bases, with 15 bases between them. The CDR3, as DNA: TGTGCCAGCAGCGTTACGGGCCGCGGGGAGACCCAGTACTTC. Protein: CASSVTGRGETQYF. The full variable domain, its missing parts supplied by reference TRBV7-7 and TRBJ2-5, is GAGVSQSPRYKVTKRGQDVTLRCDPISSHATLYWYQQALGQGPEFLTYFNYEAQPDKSGLPSDRFSAERPEGSISTLTIQRTEQRDSAMYRCASSVTGRGETQYFGPGTRLLVL.

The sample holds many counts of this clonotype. DNA for the CDR3: TGTGCCAGCTCACCACGGGAGGAATCGAACACCGGGGAGCTGTTTTTT. This codes for CASSPREESNTGELFF. The chain joins TRBV18 to TRBJ2-2; D may be TRBD2 (6 bases). Trimming took 1 base from V and 0 from J, leaving 9 bases between them. This CDR3 region has 16 residues. Germline CDR1 KGHSH, CDR2 LQKENI.

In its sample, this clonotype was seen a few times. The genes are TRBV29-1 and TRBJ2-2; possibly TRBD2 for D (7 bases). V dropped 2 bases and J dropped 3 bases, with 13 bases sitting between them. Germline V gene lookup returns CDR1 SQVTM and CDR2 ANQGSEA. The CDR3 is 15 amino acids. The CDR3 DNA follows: TGCAGCGTTGAATTGGGGGGGGCACACACCGGGGAGCTGTTTTTT. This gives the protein CSVELGGAHTGELFF.

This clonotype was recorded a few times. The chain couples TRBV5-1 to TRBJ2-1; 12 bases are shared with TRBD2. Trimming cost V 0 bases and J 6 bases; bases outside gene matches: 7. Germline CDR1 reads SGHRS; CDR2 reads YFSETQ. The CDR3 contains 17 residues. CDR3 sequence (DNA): TGCGCCAGCAGCTTGGGGGCCCTAGCGGGGGGGCGCAATGAGCAGTTCTTC. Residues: CASSLGALAGGRNEQFF.

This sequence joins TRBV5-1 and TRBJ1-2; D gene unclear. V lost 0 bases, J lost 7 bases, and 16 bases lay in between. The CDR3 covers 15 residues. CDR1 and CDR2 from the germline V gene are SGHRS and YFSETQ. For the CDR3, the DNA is TGCGCCAGCAGCTTGGAAATACAGAGATTGGGTGGCTACACCTTC. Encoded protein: CASSLEIQRLGGYTF.

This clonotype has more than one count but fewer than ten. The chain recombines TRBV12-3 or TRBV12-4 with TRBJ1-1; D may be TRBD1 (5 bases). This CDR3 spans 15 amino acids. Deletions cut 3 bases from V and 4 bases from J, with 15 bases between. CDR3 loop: CASSLGRGDFTEAFF. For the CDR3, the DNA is TGTGCCAGCAGTTTGGGTCGGGGGGACTTCACTGAAGCTTTCTTT.

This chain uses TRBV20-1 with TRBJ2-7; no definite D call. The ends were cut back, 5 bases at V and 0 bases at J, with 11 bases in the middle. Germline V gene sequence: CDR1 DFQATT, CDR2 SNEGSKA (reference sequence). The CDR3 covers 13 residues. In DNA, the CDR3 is TGCAGTGCTCGGTCAAGGAGCTCCTACGAGCAGTACTTC. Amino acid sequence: CSARSRSSYEQYF.

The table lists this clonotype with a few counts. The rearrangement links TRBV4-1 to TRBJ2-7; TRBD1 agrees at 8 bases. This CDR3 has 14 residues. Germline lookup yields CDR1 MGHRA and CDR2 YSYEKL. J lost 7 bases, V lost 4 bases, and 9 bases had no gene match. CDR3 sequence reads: CASSLETGEMEQYF. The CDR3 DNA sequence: TGCGCCAGCAGCCTCGAGACAGGGGAGATGGAGCAGTACTTC.

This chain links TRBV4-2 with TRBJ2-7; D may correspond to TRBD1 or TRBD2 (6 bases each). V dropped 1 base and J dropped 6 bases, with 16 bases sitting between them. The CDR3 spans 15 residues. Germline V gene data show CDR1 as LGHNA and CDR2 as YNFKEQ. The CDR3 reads CASSQGRGIGSEQYF. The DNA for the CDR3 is TGTGCCAGCAGCCAAGGGAGGGGGATAGGAAGCGAGCAGTACTTC.

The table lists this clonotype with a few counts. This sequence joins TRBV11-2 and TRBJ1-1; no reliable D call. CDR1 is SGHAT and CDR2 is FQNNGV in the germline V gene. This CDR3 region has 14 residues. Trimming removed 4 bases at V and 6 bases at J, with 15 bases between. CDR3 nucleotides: TGTGCCAGCAGCTCGCCCCTCAGATACCCTGAAGCTTTCTTT. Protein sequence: CASSSPLRYPEAFF.